These 21 T cell receptor beta chains were sequenced from one sample in a study of shared clonotypes between healthy human individuals. Naive CD8 cells comprised CD45RO-negative, CCR7-positively selected cells, excluding terminally differentiated effector memory CD45RA+ cells. Produced via immunoSEQ multiplex PCR; TCRdb's table is partial and in-frame only. Among approximately 810,000 clones listed, nearly 95% were seen once. The sequencing sample was made of naive CD8+ T cells sorted from blood. Source of these receptors: a man aged 30 to 39 in good health.

This chain uses TRBV25-1 with TRBJ1-5; TRBD1 matches at 8 bases. The CDR3 length is 14 residues. J was trimmed by 4 bases and V by 6 bases; bases with no gene match: 5. Germline CDR1 MGHDK, CDR2 SYGVNS. Written as DNA, the CDR3 is TGTGCCAGCAGGGCAGGGGGCGAAAATCAGCCCCAGCATTTT. Residues: CASRAGGENQPQHF.

V and J are TRBV27 and TRBJ2-7; 13 positions match TRBD2. CDR3 length equals 15 residues. Germline loops: CDR1 MNHEY, CDR2 SMNVEV (reference sequence). J gave up 4 bases and V 5 bases, and 5 bases lay outside the gene matches. CDR3 nucleotides: TGTGCCAGCAGTGCCGGGACTAGCGGGAATTACGAGCAGTACTTC. This sequence encodes CASSAGTSGNYEQYF.

The rearrangement links TRBV29-1 to TRBJ2-2, with D perhaps TRBD2 (7 bases). V dropped 6 bases and J dropped 7 bases, with 18 bases sitting between them. This CDR3 region has 14 residues. Germline CDR1 reads SQVTM; CDR2 reads ANQGSEA. In DNA form, the CDR3 reads TGCAGCGTGACTAGCCAGGGGCTTGGCGGGGAGCTGTTTTTT. As protein: CSVTSQGLGGELFF.

This sequence joins TRBV19 and TRBJ1-5, with TRBD1 identical over 7 bases. The CDR3 extends over 15 amino acids. With V trimmed by 8 bases and J by 0 bases, 7 bases remained unmatched. Looked up from germline, CDR1 is LNHDA and CDR2 is SQIVND (reference sequence). CDR3 sequence: CASGRTGDSNQPQHF. CDR3 nucleotide sequence: TGTGCCAGTGGCCGGACAGGAGATAGCAATCAGCCCCAGCATTTT.

Only one count was recorded for this clone. The genes are TRBV11-2 and TRBJ2-7; no definite D call. Trimming removed 0 bases from V and 4 bases from J, with 13 bases in between. The CDR3 contains 15 residues. Germline CDR1 SGHAT, CDR2 FQNNGV. The CDR3 DNA sequence: TGTGCCAGCAGCTTAGAGGGCAGCGACGCTTACGAGCAGTACTTC. Protein sequence: CASSLEGSDAYEQYF.

The chain uses TRBV6-4 and TRBJ2-1, with 9 bases fitting TRBD1. Trimming removed 3 bases from V and 5 bases from J; junction bases left unmatched: 5. Germline V gene sequence: CDR1 MRHNA, CDR2 SNTAGT. The CDR3 length is 15 residues. The CDR3: CASSEWTGANNEQFF. DNA for the CDR3: TGTGCCAGCAGTGAATGGACAGGGGCAAACAATGAGCAGTTCTTC.

The chain links TRBV7-9 to TRBJ2-1; 8 nucleotides align to TRBD2. The V gene end was trimmed by 5 bases and the J gene end by 2 bases; junction bases not matched to a gene: 8. Germline V gene sequence: CDR1 SEHNR, CDR2 FQNEAQ (reference sequence). The CDR3 is 16 amino acids. CDR3 coding DNA: TGTGCCAGCAGCCCTGAGCGGGAGTTCCCCTACAATGAGCAGTTCTTC. This translates into CASSPEREFPYNEQFF. Complete variable domain (other parts from reference TRBV7-9 and TRBJ2-1): DTGVSQNPRHKITKRGQNVTFRCDPISEHNRLYWYRQTLGQGPEFLTYFQNEAQLEKSRLLSDRFSAERPKGSFSTLEIQRTEQGDSAMYLCASSPEREFPYNEQFFGPGTRLTVL.

V gene TRBV19 combines with J gene TRBJ2-5; the D gene is possibly TRBD1 (5 bases). The CDR3 length is 13 residues. Germline V gene data show CDR1 as LNHDA and CDR2 as SQIVND (reference sequence). V lost 3 bases and J lost 4, with 9 bases in between. The CDR3 loop reads CASSIGAPETQYF. The CDR3 region has the DNA TGTGCCAGTAGTATTGGGGCCCCAGAGACCCAGTACTTC.

The V and J genes are TRBV29-1 and TRBJ2-7; maybe TRBD2 (6 bases). The CDR3 contains 15 residues. Trimming pared 3 bases from V and 2 bases from J, leaving 17 bases between. Germline assignment: CDR1 SQVTM and CDR2 ANQGSEA. The CDR3 bases are TGCAGCGTTGAGACGGCGGGACGAGAAACCTACGAGCAGTACTTC. It codes for CSVETAGRETYEQYF.

The rearrangement uses TRBV4-1 and TRBJ2-7; possible D gene TRBD1, 6 bases. In germline, CDR1 is MGHRA, CDR2 YSYEKL. Trimming left V 1 base short and J 2 bases short, with 9 bases between. There are 14 residues in the CDR3. The CDR3 DNA reads as TGCGCCAGCAGCCAAGTACAGGGACCCTACGAGCAGTACTTC. It yields the protein CASSQVQGPYEQYF.

The rearrangement uses TRBV7-6 and TRBJ2-1, with D possibly being TRBD2 (6 bases). Germline V gives CDR1 SGHVS, CDR2 FNYEAQ. The CDR3 spans 15 residues. The ends were cut back, 1 base at V and 7 bases at J, with 14 bases in the middle. The CDR3 sequence: CASSLVREMRNEQFF. CDR3 sequence (DNA): TGTGCCAGCAGCTTAGTACGGGAGATGAGAAATGAGCAGTTCTTC.

This clone has only a few counts. The V gene is TRBV9, the J gene TRBJ1-1; unclear D gene. The CDR3 loop spans 13 amino acids. The germline V gene has CDR1 SGDLS and CDR2 YYNGEE. V gave up 0 bases and J gave up 5 bases, with 8 bases separating them. This CDR3 reads CASSVGVLTEAFF. CDR3 nucleotide sequence: TGTGCCAGCAGCGTAGGGGTGTTGACTGAAGCTTTCTTT.

This clone was detected a few times. The germline gene is not matched at one end of the junction; a read error may be the cause. The J gene is TRBJ2-1, the V gene TRBV10-2; D remains ambiguous. The CDR3 contains 10 residues. Looked up from germline, CDR1 is WSHSY and CDR2 is SAAADI. CDR3 sequence reads: CATSGVEQFF. The CDR3, as DNA: TGCGCCACCAGTGGAGTTGAGCAGTTCTTC.

The chain combines TRBV7-9 with TRBJ2-1; D not resolved. Germline CDR1 is SEHNR and CDR2 is FQNEAQ (reference sequence). This CDR3 has 14 amino acids. Trimming cost V 2 bases and J 5 bases, with 10 bases left between them. The CDR3 bases are TGTGCCAGCAGCTTATTTGGGTCGAACAATGAGCAGTTCTTC. This encodes CASSLFGSNNEQFF.

The V gene is TRBV7-9, the J gene TRBJ2-3; 11 bases align to TRBD2. The germline V gene encodes CDR1 SEHNR and CDR2 FQNEAQ (reference sequence). This CDR3 is built from 18 residues. After removal of 7 bases from V and 0 bases from J, the junction contained 12 bases not matched to a gene. CDR3: CASTSGTSGYPSTDTQYF. CDR3 nucleotides: TGTGCCAGCACCAGCGGGACTAGCGGATATCCTAGCACAGATACGCAGTATTTT.

V usage is TRBV19 and J usage is TRBJ2-1; no definite D call. The V gene's germline CDR1 is LNHDA and CDR2 SQIVND (reference sequence). The CDR3 is 15 amino acids. V was trimmed by 5 bases and J by 7 bases, leaving 18 bases between them. The CDR3 is CASSPNGGVKNEQFF. CDR3 nucleotides: TGTGCCAGTAGTCCCAATGGCGGAGTCAAGAATGAGCAGTTCTTC.

This rearrangement joins TRBV5-1 to TRBJ2-1, with D unclear. V lost 4 bases and J 6 bases, leaving 20 bases between the germline ends. Germline V gene data show CDR1 as SGHRS and CDR2 as YFSETQ. This CDR3 is 16 amino acids long. In DNA form, the CDR3 reads TGCGCCAGCAGCCCTTCGACACACTCGAGGCCCAATGAGCAGTTCTTC. Protein sequence: CASSPSTHSRPNEQFF.

This clone was detected only once. J is TRBJ2-1 and V is TRBV6-6, with TRBD2 identical over 11 bases. V shed 4 bases, J shed 5 bases, and the junction held 7 bases outside the gene matches. Germline V gives CDR1 MNHNY, CDR2 SVGAGI (reference sequence). This CDR3 has 16 residues. CDR3 residues: CASSSHLAGGDNEQFF. CDR3 DNA sequence: TGTGCCAGCAGTTCCCACCTAGCGGGAGGAGACAATGAGCAGTTCTTC.

This clone was seen a handful of times. Here the CDR3 reads CASSPSAGVKTYEQYF. Here the CDR3 DNA reads TGTGCCAGCAGTCCGTCGGCGGGGGTTAAGACCTACGAGCAGTACTTC. V gene TRBV27 combines with J gene TRBJ2-7; 7 nucleotides agree with TRBD2. J was trimmed by 2 bases and V by 5 bases; bases with no gene match: 12. CDR3 length: 16 amino acids. The germline CDR1 and CDR2 sequences are MNHEY and SMNVEV (reference sequence).

The chain joins TRBV11-2 to TRBJ1-1; 9 positions match TRBD1. This CDR3 has 14 amino acids. Germline trimming cut 2 bases from V and 6 bases from J; bases unmatched to any gene: 4. CDR1 is SGHAT, CDR2 FQNNGV, per germline. CDR3 protein: CASSLTGGASEAFF. The CDR3 DNA reads TGTGCCAGCAGCTTAACAGGGGGCGCTTCTGAAGCTTTCTTT.

The V call is TRBV11-2, the J call TRBJ2-1; 9 positions match TRBD2. CDR3 size: 15 residues. Per the germline V gene, CDR1 is SGHAT and CDR2 is FQNNGV. V dropped 8 bases and J dropped 5; count of bases not matched to a gene: 10. The CDR3 spells CASQIAGVNDNEQFF. The CDR3 DNA is TGTGCCAGCCAAATAGCGGGAGTTAACGACAATGAGCAGTTCTTC.